The 31 T cell receptor beta chains presented below share a single source sample, sequenced in a study of T cells after yellow fever vaccination. TCRdb re-derived calls from the 5' RACE reads in MiXCR, one entry per CDR3 protein. The repertoire holds some 350,000 distinct CDR3 sequences, 8% to 10% seen once, with more than 15% in the top ten. This material consisted of PBMCs, taken on the day of the first yellow fever vaccination. The receptors come from a man between 18 and 35 years old who received the YFV17D yellow fever vaccine.

This clonotype showed up many times. The chain employs TRBV5-1 and TRBJ2-4; no clear D. CDR1 is SGHRS, CDR2 YFSETQ, per germline. V lost 4 bases and J lost 4, with 21 bases in between. The CDR3 extends over 17 amino acids. CDR3 in DNA: TGCGCCAGCAGCGAGGACCGAACGTCACACCTAAAAAACATTCAGTACTTC. Its translation: CASSEDRTSHLKNIQYF.

The chain couples TRBV7-9 to TRBJ2-3, with D perhaps matching TRBD2 (7 bases). Germline CDR1 is SEHNR and CDR2 is FQNEAQ (reference sequence). Trimming left V 2 bases short and J 5 bases short, with 11 bases between. CDR3 length: 14 amino acids. CDR3 sequence (DNA): TGTGCCAGCAGCTTAAACAGGGAGGGAGATACGCAGTATTTT. This translates into CASSLNREGDTQYF. Supplemented by reference TRBV7-9 and TRBJ2-3, the full variable domain reads DTGVSQNPRHKITKRGQNVTFRCDPISEHNRLYWYRQTLGQGPEFLTYFQNEAQLEKSRLLSDRFSAERPKGSFSTLEIQRTEQGDSAMYLCASSLNREGDTQYFGPGTRLTVL.

There are a few counts of this clonotype. The V and J genes are TRBV6-6 and TRBJ1-4; no clear D. Germline V gene lookup returns CDR1 MNHNY and CDR2 SVGAGI (reference sequence). CDR3 length: 13 residues. V lost 6 bases and J 7 bases, leaving 12 bases between the germline ends. This CDR3 is CASSRWEFEKLFF. CDR3 nucleotide sequence: TGTGCCAGCAGCCGTTGGGAATTTGAAAAACTGTTTTTT.

The chain couples TRBV10-3 to TRBJ2-7; D is unclear. V lost 9 bases to trimming and J lost 0 bases, with 15 bases between them. Germline-derived CDR1 and CDR2 are ENHRY and SYGVKD. The CDR3 is 14 amino acids. The CDR3 protein is CAIAPGELSYEQYF. In nucleotides, the CDR3 is TGTGCCATTGCCCCAGGAGAACTCTCCTACGAGCAGTACTTC.

This clonotype appeared many times. The V call is TRBV7-8, the J call TRBJ1-5, with D uncertain. The CDR3 is 14 amino acids. V lost 6 bases, J lost 6 bases, and 15 bases lay in between. CDR1 is SGHVS, CDR2 FQNEAQ, per germline. The CDR3 nucleotides are TGTGCCAGCAGTCCTTCGGCGGGGAGTCAGCCCCAGCATTTT. Translating it yields CASSPSAGSQPQHF.

DNA of the CDR3: TGTGCCAGCACGCGCAGGGGGGATGAAAAACTGTTTTTT. This encodes CASTRRGDEKLFF. The chain links TRBV3-1 to TRBJ1-4, with 7 nucleotides matching TRBD1. The CDR3 spans 13 residues. The junction had 5 bases not matched to a gene; V was cut back by 7 bases and J by 6 bases. Germline CDR1 and CDR2: LGHDT and YNNKEL (reference sequence).

This clonotype has only a few counts. The chain joins TRBV28 to TRBJ1-2, with D unresolved. The germline V gene encodes CDR1 MDHEN and CDR2 SYDVKM. This CDR3 comprises 11 residues. The germline V and J ends were trimmed by 3 bases and 4 bases, with 3 bases remaining between them. CDR3 in DNA: TGTGCCAGCAGTTTTTTCTATGGCTACACCTTC. It codes for CASSFFYGYTF.

This rearrangement joins TRBV12-3 or TRBV12-4 to TRBJ1-1; unclear D gene. This CDR3 region has 15 residues. Trimming cost V 7 bases and J 5 bases, with 20 bases left between them. CDR3 sequence reads: CASTSQTRLGTEAFF. For the CDR3, the DNA is TGTGCCAGCACCTCCCAAACGCGGCTTGGGACTGAAGCTTTCTTT.

The J gene is TRBJ2-2, the V gene TRBV7-2; D is unresolved. The CDR3 spans 13 residues. V lost 5 bases and J lost 7, with 11 bases in between. Per germline, CDR1 SGHTA and CDR2 FQGNSA. This chain's CDR3 is CASSAPNYGELFF. In DNA, the CDR3 is TGTGCCAGCAGCGCTCCCAATTACGGGGAGCTGTTTTTT.

V and J are TRBV6-5 and TRBJ2-7; tentatively, D is TRBD2 (5 bases). The CDR3 contains 14 residues. CDR1 MNHEY and CDR2 SVGAGI come from the germline V gene. Trimming shortened V by 2 bases and J by 3 bases, and 11 bases separated the two germline ends. The CDR3 DNA sequence: TGTGCCAGCAGTTACACGAGGGCCCTCTACGAGCAGTACTTC. Its protein is CASSYTRALYEQYF.

Only a few counts were recorded for this clonotype. The chain is built from TRBV12-3 or TRBV12-4 and TRBJ2-7; D unclear. The CDR3 is made up of 15 amino acids. V was cut by 5 bases and J by 0 bases, with 14 bases left in between. CDR3 bases: TGTGCCAGCAGTCCTGGGGTAGCCGCCTCCTACGAGCAGTACGTC. Encoded protein: CASSPGVAASYEQYV.

V and J are TRBV7-9 and TRBJ1-6, with 7 bases that match TRBD1. Germline V gene data show CDR1 as SEHNR and CDR2 as FQNEAQ (reference sequence). V lost 0 bases and J lost 7; bases outside the gene matches: 3. The CDR3 is 15 amino acids. The CDR3 sequence: CASSLAGQPNSPLHF. As DNA, the CDR3 is TGTGCCAGCAGCTTAGCGGGACAGCCAAATTCACCCCTCCACTTT.

The chain uses TRBV3-1 and TRBJ1-2, with a tentative D call TRBD1 (6 bases). V was cut by 4 bases and J by 7 bases, with 19 bases left in between. The CDR3 has 15 amino acids. Per the germline V gene, CDR1 is LGHDT and CDR2 is YNNKEL (reference sequence). Here the CDR3 DNA reads TGTGCCAGCAGCCGCTTCTCGGACAGTAGCTTTGGCTACACCTTC. It codes for CASSRFSDSSFGYTF.

This clonotype was counted only a few times. CDR3 residues: CASSPSGGQNYEQYV. In DNA, the CDR3 is TGTGCCAGCAGCCCCAGCGGGGGGCAAAACTACGAGCAGTACGTC. The chain has TRBV7-2 and TRBJ2-7; TRBD2 matches at 9 bases. This CDR3 is built from 15 residues. CDR1 SGHTA and CDR2 FQGNSA come from the germline V gene. V gave up 5 bases and J gave up 3 bases; unmatched junction bases: 8.

In its sample, this clonotype was seen a few times. This chain connects TRBV7-2 to TRBJ2-2; D is tentatively TRBD1 or TRBD2 (5 bases each). Looked up from germline, CDR1 is SGHTA and CDR2 is FQGNSA. Trimming pared 2 bases from V and 4 bases from J, leaving 11 bases between. This CDR3 is built from 15 residues. CDR3 DNA: TGTGCCAGCAGCTTATACGGGGCCTTCACCGGGGAGCTGTTTTTT. Its protein is CASSLYGAFTGELFF.

This clonotype was detected many times. The chain recombines TRBV20-1 with TRBJ1-1; D gene ambiguous. Germline values: CDR1 DFQATT, CDR2 SNEGSKA (reference sequence). The CDR3 spans 13 residues. V dropped 3 bases and J dropped 3 bases, with 11 bases sitting between them. CDR3 nucleotide sequence: TGCAGTGCTAGTGTTGGGCTTTACACTGAAGCTTTCTTT. It specifies CSASVGLYTEAFF.

In its sample, this clonotype was seen many times. The V gene is TRBV11-2, the J gene TRBJ1-2, with D possibly TRBD1 on 5 matching bases. V was cut by 5 bases and J by 4 bases, with 8 bases left in between. The CDR3 has 12 amino acids. Per germline, CDR1 SGHAT and CDR2 FQNNGV. The CDR3: CASSNRFYGYTF. The DNA for the CDR3 is TGTGCCAGCAGCAACAGGTTCTATGGCTACACCTTC.

This clonotype was found many times. A much larger clonotype is one base distant, so this may be a read error. This chain uses TRBV25-1 with TRBJ1-3; D remains unclear. V shed 5 bases and J shed 0 bases, with 2 bases lying between them. Germline CDR1 MGHDK, CDR2 SYGVNS. This CDR3 has 12 residues. CDR3 residues: CASSYSGNTIYF. In nucleotides, the CDR3 is TGTGCCAGCAGTTACTCTGGAAACACCATATATTTT.

This clonotype was detected only a few times. The chain is built from TRBV28 and TRBJ1-5, with D possibly being TRBD1 (6 bases). CDR1 and CDR2 from the germline V gene are MDHEN and SYDVKM. Trimming stripped 1 base from V and 6 bases from J, with 10 bases between. CDR3 length: 14 amino acids. CDR3 residues: CASSLSGVGQPQHF. The CDR3 DNA follows: TGTGCCAGCAGTTTATCAGGGGTGGGTCAGCCCCAGCATTTT. The complete variable domain, with remaining parts taken from reference TRBV28 and TRBJ1-5, reads DVKVTQSSRYLVKRTGEKVFLECVQDMDHENMFWYRQDPGLGLRLIYFSYDVKMKEKGDIPEGYSVSREKKERFSLILESASTNQTSMYLCASSLSGVGQPQHFGDGTRLSIL.

This clonotype was recorded many times. The chain links TRBV4-3 to TRBJ2-3; 7 nucleotides line up with TRBD2. Germline V gene sequence: CDR1 LGHNA, CDR2 YSLEER. V lost 0 bases, J lost 2 bases, and 5 bases stayed unmatched. This CDR3 is built from 16 residues. The CDR3 spells CASSQDLGTNTDTQYF. CDR3 nucleotide sequence: TGCGCCAGCAGCCAAGATCTAGGGACTAACACAGATACGCAGTATTTT.

In its sample, this clonotype was seen a few times. The genes are TRBV5-1 and TRBJ2-5; maybe TRBD2 (6 bases). CDR1 is SGHRS, CDR2 YFSETQ, per germline. CDR3 length: 14 amino acids. V shed 0 bases and J shed 5 bases, with 11 bases lying between them. In DNA, the CDR3 is TGCGCCAGCAGCTTGGCCGTTCTAGCGGAGACCCAGTACTTC. Translation gives CASSLAVLAETQYF.

This clonotype occurred a few times. V usage is TRBV6-1 and J usage is TRBJ2-6; D is ambiguous. CDR3 size: 15 residues. Looked up from germline, CDR1 is MNHNS and CDR2 is SASEGT. V was clipped by 6 bases and J by 5 bases, with 14 bases between them. CDR3 sequence reads: CASRPADLWANVLTF. The CDR3 DNA sequence: TGTGCCAGCAGACCCGCCGATCTCTGGGCCAACGTCCTGACTTTC.

This chain joins TRBV5-1 and TRBJ2-3; TRBD1 is a possible D gene (6 bases). Germline CDR1 SGHRS, CDR2 YFSETQ. This CDR3 is built from 16 residues. V shed 0 bases and J shed 0 bases, with 11 bases lying between them. CDR3 sequence: CASSLAGQTSTDTQYF. For the CDR3, the DNA is TGCGCCAGCAGCTTGGCCGGACAGACTAGCACAGATACGCAGTATTTT.

This clonotype was picked up many times. This sequence joins TRBV4-3 and TRBJ2-7, with D perhaps matching TRBD1 (6 bases). Trimming removed 3 bases at V and 5 bases at J, with 14 bases between. From germline, CDR1 is LGHNA and CDR2 YSLEER. The CDR3 loop spans 14 amino acids. In nucleotides, the CDR3 is TGCGCCAGCAGCCAGGAACAGGGTTCCGACGAGCAGTACTTC. Residues: CASSQEQGSDEQYF.

The V and J genes are TRBV7-2 and TRBJ2-5, with 8 positions matching TRBD2. J lost 2 bases, V lost 8 bases, and 7 bases had no gene match. CDR3 length: 14 residues. Germline assignment: CDR1 SGHTA and CDR2 FQGNSA. CDR3: CASAWGGGQETQYF. CDR3 nucleotide sequence: TGTGCCAGCGCTTGGGGCGGGGGGCAAGAGACCCAGTACTTC.

This clonotype was detected a few times. The rearrangement links TRBV5-6 to TRBJ2-7; D could derive from TRBD1 or TRBD2 (6 bases each). Germline CDR1 SGHDT, CDR2 YYEEEE. With 3 bases removed from V and 3 bases from J, the gap between germline ends came to 16 bases. The CDR3 contains 15 residues. The CDR3 DNA is TGTGCCAGCAGCTCAATCGTCGGGGGCAACTACGAGCAGTACTTC. It translates to CASSSIVGGNYEQYF.

This clonotype was seen only a few times. J is TRBJ2-1 and V is TRBV7-2; 8 nucleotides match TRBD2. Germline CDR1 reads SGHTA; CDR2 reads FQGNSA. Trimming removed 6 bases from V and 8 bases from J; junction bases left unmatched: 6. The CDR3 length is 13 residues. CDR3 nucleotides: TGTGCCAGCAGACCCGGGGGGGCGGATGAGCAGTTCTTC. It is translated as CASRPGGADEQFF. The variable domain in full, with the rest retrieved from reference TRBV7-2 and TRBJ2-1, is GAGVSQSPSNKVTEKGKDVELRCDPISGHTALYWYRQSLGQGLEFLIYFQGNSAPDKSGLPSDRFSAERTGGSVSTLTIQRTQQEDSAVYLCASRPGGADEQFFGPGTRLTVL.

Only a few counts were recorded for this clonotype. The chain carries TRBV2 and TRBJ2-5; 10 bases map to TRBD2. After removal of 4 bases from V and 1 base from J, the junction contained 9 bases not matched to a gene. Germline CDR1 reads SNHLY; CDR2 reads FYNNEI. The CDR3 is 17 amino acids. The CDR3 DNA reads as TGTGCCAGCAGTGGTAGGCTAGCGGGGGTTGTCCAAGAGACCCAGTACTTC. Translated, it gives CASSGRLAGVVQETQYF.

This clonotype was detected many times. The chain combines TRBV7-7 with TRBJ2-1, with no clear D. The CDR3 has 15 amino acids. The germline V gene encodes CDR1 SSHAT and CDR2 FNYEAQ (reference sequence). Trimming cost V 5 bases and J 6 bases, with 17 bases left between them. CDR3 DNA: TGTGCCAGCAGCCGGGTCCTGGGGATAGGCAATGAGCAGTTCTTC. Its translation is CASSRVLGIGNEQFF.

This clonotype was picked up a small number of times. The chain uses TRBV28 and TRBJ2-5, with 9 bases fitting TRBD2. With V trimmed by 5 bases and J by 0 bases, 7 bases remained unmatched. Germline-derived CDR1 and CDR2 are MDHEN and SYDVKM. The CDR3 has 16 amino acids. The CDR3 is CASSLGTSNYQETQYF. CDR3 DNA sequence: TGTGCCAGCAGTCTAGGGACTAGCAACTACCAAGAGACCCAGTACTTC.

This chain connects TRBV7-2 to TRBJ1-6, with 7 bases that match TRBD1. The CDR3 has 14 amino acids. CDR1 and CDR2 from the germline V gene are SGHTA and FQGNSA. V gave up 5 bases and J gave up 8 bases; unmatched junction bases: 6. In DNA, the CDR3 is TGTGCCAGCAGCCGAACAGGGGAGTATTCACCCCTCCACTTT. Its translation: CASSRTGEYSPLHF.